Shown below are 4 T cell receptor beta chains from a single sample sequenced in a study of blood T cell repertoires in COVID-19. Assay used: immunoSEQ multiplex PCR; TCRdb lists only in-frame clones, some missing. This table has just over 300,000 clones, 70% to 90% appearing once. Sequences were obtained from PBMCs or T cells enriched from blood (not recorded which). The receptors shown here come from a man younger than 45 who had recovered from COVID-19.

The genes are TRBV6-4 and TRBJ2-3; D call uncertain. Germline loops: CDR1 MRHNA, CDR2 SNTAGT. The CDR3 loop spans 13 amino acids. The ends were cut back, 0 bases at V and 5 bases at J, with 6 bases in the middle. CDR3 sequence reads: CASSDSSRDTQYF. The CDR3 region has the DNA TGTGCCAGCAGTGACTCGAGTAGAGATACGCAGTATTTT.

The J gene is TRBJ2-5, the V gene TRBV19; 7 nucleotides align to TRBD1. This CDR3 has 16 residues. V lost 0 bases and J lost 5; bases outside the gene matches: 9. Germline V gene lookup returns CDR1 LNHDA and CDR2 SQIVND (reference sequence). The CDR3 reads CASSIDLETGRETQYF. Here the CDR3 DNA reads TGTGCCAGTAGTATAGATCTGGAGACAGGGCGGGAGACCCAGTACTTC.

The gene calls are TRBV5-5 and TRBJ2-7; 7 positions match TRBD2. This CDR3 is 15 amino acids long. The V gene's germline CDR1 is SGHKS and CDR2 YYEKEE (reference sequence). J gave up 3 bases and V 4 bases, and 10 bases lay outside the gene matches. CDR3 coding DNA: TGTGCCAGCAGCCCGGGGCCTAGCGGCAACTACGAGCAGTACTTC. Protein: CASSPGPSGNYEQYF.

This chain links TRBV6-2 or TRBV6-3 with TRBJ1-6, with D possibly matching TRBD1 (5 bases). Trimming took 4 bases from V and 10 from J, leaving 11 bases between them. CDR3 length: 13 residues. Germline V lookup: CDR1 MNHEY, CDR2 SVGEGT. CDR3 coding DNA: TGTGCCAGCAGTTCATCCTCAGGGTCACCCCTCCACTTT. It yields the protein CASSSSSGSPLHF.